These T cell receptor beta chains were read from a single sample in a study of OX40 agonist ivuxolimab in advanced cancers. The repertoire was sequenced with immunoSEQ multiplex PCR; TCRdb's copy has only in-frame clones and lacks some. Counted here are approximately 74,000 clones, over 80% occurring once; the ten biggest clones make up about 0.32%. Specimen: CD4+ or CD8+ T cells sorted from blood, collected in a trial of the OX40 agonist ivuxolimab. The receptor set was obtained from an adult with an advanced solid tumor such as melanoma, head and neck, liver or kidney cancer. The CDR3 runs from the conserved cysteine through the conserved F or W. D genes are given only for firm matches. Expanded clones get a size class; other rows say once, few or many, or leave the size out.

TRBJ1-5 | TRBV5-4 | . | . | 14 | CASSLDRSNQPQHF | TGTGCCAGCAGCTTGGACAGAAGCAATCAGCCCCAGCATTTT
TRBJ2-7 | TRBV6-5 | . | . | 15 | CAMKYRSKNPYEQYF | TGTGCCATGAAGTACAGGAGCAAAAACCCTTACGAGCAGTACTTC
TRBJ1-3 | TRBV10-3 | . | . | 15 | CAISGGAPSGNTIYF | TGTGCCATCAGTGGGGGGGCCCCCTCTGGAAACACCATATATTTT
TRBJ2-2 | TRBV10-1 | . | TRBD2 | 13 | CASSSLAGGELFF | TGCGCCAGCAGCTCACTAGCGGGCGGGGAGCTGTTTTTT
TRBJ1-1 | TRBV5-1 | . | . | 15 | CASSLEYREGTEAFF | TGCGCCAGCAGCTTGGAGTACAGGGAGGGCACTGAAGCTTTCTTT
TRBJ1-2 | TRBV28 | . | . | 13 | CASSSETKRGYTF | TGTGCCAGCAGTTCGGAGACCAAAAGGGGCTACACCTTC
TRBJ2-7 | TRBV5-1 | . | TRBD1 | 15 | CASSLGTGRFYEQYF | TGCGCCAGCAGCTTGGGGACAGGACGATTCTACGAGCAGTACTTC
TRBJ1-5 | TRBV28 | . | . | 15 | CASSSPGQGNQPQHF | TGTGCCAGCAGTTCCCCAGGGCAGGGGAATCAGCCCCAGCATTTT
TRBJ2-7 | TRBV7-2 | . | . | 12 | CASSFGQVEQYF | TGTGCCAGCAGCTTTGGACAAGTCGAGCAGTACTTC
TRBJ1-2 | TRBV18 | . | TRBD1 | 13 | CASSNGQANGYTF | TGTGCCAGCTCCAACGGACAGGCGAACGGCTACACCTTC
TRBJ2-7 | TRBV30 | . | TRBD1 | 14 | CAWSVAGGWYEQYF | TGTGCCTGGAGTGTGGCAGGGGGCTGGTACGAGCAGTACTTC
TRBJ2-1 | TRBV6-4 | . | . | 12 | CASSASYNEQFF | TGTGCCAGCAGTGCCAGTTACAATGAGCAGTTCTTC
TRBJ2-5 | TRBV6-5 | . | . | 13 | CASTKTGQETQYF | TGTGCCAGCACCAAGACAGGCCAAGAGACCCAGTACTTC
TRBJ1-4 | TRBV6-5 | . | . | 14 | CASSRGTTNEKLFF | TGTGCCAGCAGCCGAGGGACAACTAATGAAAAACTGTTTTTT
TRBJ2-7 | TRBV5-5 | . | TRBD2 | 17 | CASSLPLQGGASYEQYF | TGTGCCAGCAGCTTACCCTTGCAGGGAGGGGCTTCCTACGAGCAGTACTTC
TRBJ2-1 | TRBV7-2 | . | . | 14 | CASSLAPGGYEQFF | TGTGCCAGCAGCTTAGCTCCCGGCGGTTATGAGCAGTTCTTC
TRBJ1-1 | TRBV7-3 | . | . | 14 | CASSHADRNTEAFF | TGTGCCAGCAGCCATGCGGACAGAAACACTGAAGCTTTCTTT
TRBJ2-1 | TRBV4-3 | . | . | 14 | CASSHEWQGNEQFF | TGCGCCAGCAGCCACGAGTGGCAGGGGAATGAGCAGTTCTTC
TRBJ2-7 | TRBV5-1 | . | . | 14 | CASSLGGHLREQYF | TGCGCCAGCAGCTTGGGGGGCCACCTACGGGAGCAGTACTTC
TRBJ2-2 | TRBV4-3 | . | . | 12 | CASSHPTGELFF | TGCGCCAGCAGCCACCCCACCGGGGAGCTGTTTTTT
TRBJ1-6 | TRBV5-1 | . | . | 15 | CASSLATGQNSPLHF | TGCGCCAGCAGCTTGGCTACAGGGCAGAATTCACCCCTCCACTTT
TRBJ2-1 | TRBV4-3 | . | TRBD2 | 19 | CASSQDRDGGTSGRVEQFF | TGCGCCAGCAGCCAAGATAGGGACGGTGGGACTAGCGGGAGGGTTGAGCAGTTCTTC
TRBJ2-3 | TRBV6-5 | . | TRBD1 | 16 | CASSYSSNRGWDTQYF | TGTGCCAGCAGTTACTCGAGTAACAGGGGGTGGGATACGCAGTATTTT
TRBJ2-7 | TRBV27 | few | . | 11 | CASSLGFEQYF | TGTGCCAGCAGTTTAGGGTTCGAGCAGTACTTC
TRBJ1-1 | TRBV2 | . | . | 13 | CASMADMNTEAFF | TGTGCCAGCATGGCAGACATGAACACTGAAGCTTTCTTT
TRBJ1-1 | TRBV9 | . | TRBD1 | 16 | CASSPRTGETDTEAFF | TGTGCCAGCAGCCCACGGACAGGGGAGACGGACACTGAAGCTTTCTTT
TRBJ1-2 | TRBV5-5 | . | . | 13 | CASSKGQNYGYTF | TGTGCCAGCAGCAAAGGGCAAAACTATGGCTACACCTTC